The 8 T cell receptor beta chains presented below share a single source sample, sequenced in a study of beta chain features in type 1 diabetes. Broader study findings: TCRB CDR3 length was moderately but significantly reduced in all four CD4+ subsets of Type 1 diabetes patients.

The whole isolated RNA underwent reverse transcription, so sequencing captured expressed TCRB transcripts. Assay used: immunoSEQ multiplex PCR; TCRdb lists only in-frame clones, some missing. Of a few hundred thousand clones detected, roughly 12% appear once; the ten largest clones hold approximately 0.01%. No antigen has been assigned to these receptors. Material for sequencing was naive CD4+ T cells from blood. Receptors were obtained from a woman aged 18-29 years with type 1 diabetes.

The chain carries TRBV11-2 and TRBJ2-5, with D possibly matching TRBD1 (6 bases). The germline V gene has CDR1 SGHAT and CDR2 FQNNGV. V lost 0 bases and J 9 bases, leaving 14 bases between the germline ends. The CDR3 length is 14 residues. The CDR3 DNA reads TGTGCCAGCAGCTTAGATCCAGGGTCAGGGGCCCAGTACTTC. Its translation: CASSLDPGSGAQYF.

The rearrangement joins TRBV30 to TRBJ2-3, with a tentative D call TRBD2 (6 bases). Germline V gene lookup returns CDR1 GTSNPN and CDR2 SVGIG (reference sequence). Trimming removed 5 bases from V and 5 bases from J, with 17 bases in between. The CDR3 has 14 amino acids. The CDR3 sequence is CAWGKGLARDTQYF. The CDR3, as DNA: TGTGCCTGGGGAAAAGGGCTAGCGCGAGATACGCAGTATTTT.

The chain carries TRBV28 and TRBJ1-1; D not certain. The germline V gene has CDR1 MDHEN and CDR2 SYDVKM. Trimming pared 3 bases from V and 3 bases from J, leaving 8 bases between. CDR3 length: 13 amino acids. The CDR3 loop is CASSFRPYTEAFF. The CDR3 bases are TGTGCCAGCAGTTTTCGTCCTTACACTGAAGCTTTCTTT.

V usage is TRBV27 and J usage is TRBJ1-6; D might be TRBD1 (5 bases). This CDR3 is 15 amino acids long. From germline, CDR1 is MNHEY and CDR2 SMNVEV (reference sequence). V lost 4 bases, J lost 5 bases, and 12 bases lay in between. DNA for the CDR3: TGTGCCAGCAGTTCCATTCCAGGGAATAATTCACCCCTCCACTTT. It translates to CASSSIPGNNSPLHF.

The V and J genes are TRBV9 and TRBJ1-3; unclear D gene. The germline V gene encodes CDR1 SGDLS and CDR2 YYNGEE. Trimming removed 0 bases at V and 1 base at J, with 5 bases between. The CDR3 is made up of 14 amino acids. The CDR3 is CASSVVASGNTIYF. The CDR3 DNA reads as TGTGCCAGCAGCGTAGTGGCTTCTGGAAACACCATATATTTT.

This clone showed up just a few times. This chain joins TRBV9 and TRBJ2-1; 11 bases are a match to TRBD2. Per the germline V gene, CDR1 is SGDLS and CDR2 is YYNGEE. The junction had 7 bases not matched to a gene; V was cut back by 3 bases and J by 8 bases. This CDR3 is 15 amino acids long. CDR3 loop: CASSAQPLAGDEQFF. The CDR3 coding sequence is TGTGCCAGCAGCGCCCAGCCACTAGCGGGGGATGAGCAGTTCTTC. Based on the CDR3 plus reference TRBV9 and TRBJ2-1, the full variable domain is DSGVTQTPKHLITATGQRVTLRCSPRSGDLSVYWYQQSLDQGLQFLIQYYNGEERAKGNILERFSAQQFPDLHSELNLSSLELGDSALYFCASSAQPLAGDEQFFGPGTRLTVL.

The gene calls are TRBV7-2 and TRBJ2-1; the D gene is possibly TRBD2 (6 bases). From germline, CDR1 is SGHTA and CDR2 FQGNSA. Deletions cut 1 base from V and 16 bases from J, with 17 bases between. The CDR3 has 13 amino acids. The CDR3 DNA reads TGTGCCAGCAGCTTAGAGCTCCAGGGCGGGAAATTCTTC. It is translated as CASSLELQGGKFF.

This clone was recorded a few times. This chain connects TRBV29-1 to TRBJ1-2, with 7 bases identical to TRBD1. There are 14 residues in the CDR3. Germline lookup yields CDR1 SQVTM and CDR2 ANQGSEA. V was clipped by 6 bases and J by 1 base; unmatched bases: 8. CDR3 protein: CSVPGGQVNYGYTF. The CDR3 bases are TGCAGCGTCCCAGGGGGTCAGGTTAACTATGGCTACACCTTC.